This T cell receptor beta chain was sequenced for a study of blood T cell repertoires in COVID-19. The CDR3 loop spans 17 amino acids. Germline lookup yields CDR1 MDHEN and CDR2 SYDVKM. V gave up 0 bases and J gave up 0 bases, with 12 bases separating them. Sequencing used immunoSEQ multiplex PCR; TCRdb keeps in-frame clones, though not all of them. Of about 160,000 clones listed, about 83% were seen once; the top ten hold 10%. Specimen: peripheral blood. This receptor was obtained from a woman aged 70 to 79 with COVID-19, enrolled during active disease. This chain joins TRBV28 and TRBJ1-5; D might be TRBD1 (6 bases). The CDR3, as DNA: TGTGCCAGCAGTTTATGGACAGGCAGCAATAGCAATCAGCCCCAGCATTTT. Translating it yields CASSLWTGSNSNQPQHF.